This record covers a single TCR beta chain. Its antigen is unidentified. Trimming took off 4 bases at V and 4 bases at J, with 10 bases between the two ends. The CDR3 is 13 amino acids. CDR1 and CDR2 from the germline V gene are MDHEN and SYDVKM. PCR employed 60 Vbeta and 13 Jbeta primers. The assay was immunoSEQ multiplex PCR, and TCRdb's table has in-frame clones only and misses some. The table lists some 150,000 clones, more than 75% of them singletons. This entry belongs to a study of cytomegalovirus exposure and HLA in healthy donors. Points from the study as a whole: Apparent HLA restriction characterized most CMV-associated TCR beta chains in a later analysis. DRB1 had the most TCR associations and HLA-C the fewest, a later analysis found, with rates varying by HLA locus. Later analysis demonstrated an association between a missense DCLRE1C variant and TCR beta V- and J-gene trimming. Under in vitro conditions, a few CMV-associated chains were confirmed as specific for CMV antigens.

The clonotype originates from a male donor in good health and CMV-seronegative. The sequencing input was PBMCs. This chain joins TRBV28 and TRBJ1-2; no reliable D call. CDR3 nucleotide sequence: TGTGCCAGCAGTTCCTGGACTACCTATGGCTACACCTTC. Encoded protein: CASSSWTTYGYTF.